This T cell receptor (beta chain) comes out of a study of tumor-infiltrating lymphocytes in primary liver carcinoma. Study information: Cases comprised patients with primary liver carcinoma who received surgical resection. Men as well as women, aged 30 to 69 years, made up the patients. Findings and limits, study-wide: Tumors and blood were compared for top-250-clone fraction, and tumors had the significantly higher value (p = 0.039).

CDR3 length equals 14 residues. Germline loops: CDR1 SQVTM, CDR2 ANQGSEA. Trimming took off 5 bases at V and 0 bases at J, with 14 bases between the two ends. This clonotype showed up many times. Its antigen is undetermined. It was unsorted whole blood that yielded blood RNA, and germline DNA was also extracted. Researchers reported drawing about 4 milliliters of peripheral blood before surgery. The researchers produced TCR beta cDNA from around 0.5 ug total RNA with a constant-region primer. Three nested multiplex PCR rounds of slightly modified ARM-PCR generated TCR beta libraries. A C-beta reverse primer was combined with TRBV1-TRBV30 forward primers in the first two PCR rounds, and each round had approximately 9 cycles. From the multiplex PCR reads, TCRdb called clonotypes with MiXCR, one entry per CDR3 protein. The sample consists of approximately 310,000 distinct CDR3 sequences, about 62% of them appearing once.

Sequencing was performed on peripheral blood. The chain recombines TRBV29-1 with TRBJ2-7; the D is unclear. The source of this sequence is a man aged 35 to 55 with primary liver carcinoma and hepatitis B virus infection. CDR3 in amino acids: CSVLRTGSSYEQYF. The CDR3 DNA follows: TGCAGCGTTCTTAGGACGGGCAGCTCCTACGAGCAGTACTTC.